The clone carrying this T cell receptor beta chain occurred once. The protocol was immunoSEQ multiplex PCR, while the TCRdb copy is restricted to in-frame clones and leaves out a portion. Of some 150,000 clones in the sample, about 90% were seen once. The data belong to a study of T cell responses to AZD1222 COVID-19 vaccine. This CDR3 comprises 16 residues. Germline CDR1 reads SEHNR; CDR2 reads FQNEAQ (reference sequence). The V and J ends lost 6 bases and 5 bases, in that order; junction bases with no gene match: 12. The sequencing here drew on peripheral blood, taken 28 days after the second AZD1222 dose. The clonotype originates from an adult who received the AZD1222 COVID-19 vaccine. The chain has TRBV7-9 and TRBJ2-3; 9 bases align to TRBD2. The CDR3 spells CASSSRGGRALDTQYF. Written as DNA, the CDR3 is TGTGCCAGCAGTTCTCGGGGCGGGAGGGCCTTAGATACGCAGTATTTT.